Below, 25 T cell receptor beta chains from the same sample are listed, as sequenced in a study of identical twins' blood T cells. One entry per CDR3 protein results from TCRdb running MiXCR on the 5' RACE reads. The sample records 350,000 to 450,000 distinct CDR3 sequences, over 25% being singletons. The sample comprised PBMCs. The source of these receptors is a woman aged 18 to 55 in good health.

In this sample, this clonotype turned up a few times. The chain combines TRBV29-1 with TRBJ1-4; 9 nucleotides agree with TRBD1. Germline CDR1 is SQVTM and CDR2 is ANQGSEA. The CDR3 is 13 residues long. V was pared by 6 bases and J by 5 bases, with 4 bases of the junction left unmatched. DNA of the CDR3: TGCAGCGTCTACAGGGGGCGGAATGAAAAACTGTTTTTT. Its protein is CSVYRGRNEKLFF.

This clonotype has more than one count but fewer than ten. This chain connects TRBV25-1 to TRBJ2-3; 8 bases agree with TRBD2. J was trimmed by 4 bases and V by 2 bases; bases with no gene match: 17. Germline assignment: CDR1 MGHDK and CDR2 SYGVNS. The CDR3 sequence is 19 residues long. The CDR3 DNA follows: TGTGCCAGCAGTGAAAAGCGGGGGAAACCTCCATTAGAGGCAGATACGCAGTATTTT. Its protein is CASSEKRGKPPLEADTQYF.

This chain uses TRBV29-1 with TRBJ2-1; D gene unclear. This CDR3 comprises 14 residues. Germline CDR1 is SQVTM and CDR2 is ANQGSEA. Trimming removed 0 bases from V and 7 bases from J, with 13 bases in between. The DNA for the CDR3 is TGCAGCGTTGAAGATCTGGTTAGCCTAAATGAGCAGTTCTTC. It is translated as CSVEDLVSLNEQFF.

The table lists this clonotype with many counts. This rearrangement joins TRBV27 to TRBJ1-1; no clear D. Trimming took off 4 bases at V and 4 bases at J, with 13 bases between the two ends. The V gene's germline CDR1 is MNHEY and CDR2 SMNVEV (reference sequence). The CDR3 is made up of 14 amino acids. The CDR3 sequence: CASSSQWEATEAFF. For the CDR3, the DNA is TGTGCCAGCAGTTCCCAATGGGAAGCCACTGAAGCTTTCTTT.

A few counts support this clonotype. The CDR3, as DNA: TGCAGTGCCCCTCGATCGGTCCATGAGCAGTTCTTC. This sequence encodes CSAPRSVHEQFF. The chain combines TRBV20-1 with TRBJ2-1; no clear D gene. The V and J ends lost 6 bases and 8 bases respectively, with 14 bases between them. The CDR3 runs 12 residues. CDR1 and CDR2 from the germline V gene are DFQATT and SNEGSKA (reference sequence).

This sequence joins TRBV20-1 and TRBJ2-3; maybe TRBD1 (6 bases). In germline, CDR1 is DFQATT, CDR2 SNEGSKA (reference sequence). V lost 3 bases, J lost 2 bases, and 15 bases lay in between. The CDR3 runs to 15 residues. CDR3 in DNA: TGCAGTGCTAGTGGGGGCTCGGGCATCACAGATACGCAGTATTTT. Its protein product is CSASGGSGITDTQYF.

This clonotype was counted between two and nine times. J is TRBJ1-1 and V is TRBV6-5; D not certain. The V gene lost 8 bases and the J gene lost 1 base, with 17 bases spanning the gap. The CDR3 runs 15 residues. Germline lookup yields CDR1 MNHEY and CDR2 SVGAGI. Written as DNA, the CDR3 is TGTGCCAGCGCTCCTGGGTCTCCGAGGAACACTGAAGCTTTCTTT. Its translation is CASAPGSPRNTEAFF.

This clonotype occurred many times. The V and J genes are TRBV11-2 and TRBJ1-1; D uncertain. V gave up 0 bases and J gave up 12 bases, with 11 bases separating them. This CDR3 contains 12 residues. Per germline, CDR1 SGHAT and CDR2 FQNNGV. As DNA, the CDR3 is TGTGCCAGCAGCTTAGAGGCTTCTAAGACTTTCTTT. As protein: CASSLEASKTFF.

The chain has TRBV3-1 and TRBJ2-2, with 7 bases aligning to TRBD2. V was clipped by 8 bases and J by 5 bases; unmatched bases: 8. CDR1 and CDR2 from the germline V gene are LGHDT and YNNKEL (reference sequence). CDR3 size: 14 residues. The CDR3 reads CASRGLRQTGELFF. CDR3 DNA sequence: TGTGCCAGCCGGGGACTAAGGCAGACCGGGGAGCTGTTTTTT.

The DNA of the CDR3 is TGTGCCAGCAGCTTATGGGGAACTGAAGCTTTCTTT. This sequence encodes CASSLWGTEAFF. V gene TRBV7-9 combines with J gene TRBJ1-1, with D uncertain. The germline gives CDR1 SEHNR, CDR2 FQNEAQ (reference sequence). V was shortened by 2 bases and J by 5 bases, with 6 bases between the two germline ends. The length of the CDR3 is 12 residues.

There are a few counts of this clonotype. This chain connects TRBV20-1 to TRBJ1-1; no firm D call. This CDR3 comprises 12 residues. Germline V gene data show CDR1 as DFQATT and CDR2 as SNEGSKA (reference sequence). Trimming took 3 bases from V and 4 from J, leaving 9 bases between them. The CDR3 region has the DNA TGCAGTGCTAGCTATGGCGCCACTGAAGCTTTCTTT. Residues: CSASYGATEAFF.

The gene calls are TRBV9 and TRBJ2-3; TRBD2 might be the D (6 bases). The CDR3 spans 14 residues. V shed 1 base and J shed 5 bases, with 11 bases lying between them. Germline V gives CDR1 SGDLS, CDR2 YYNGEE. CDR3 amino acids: CASSVSGSGDTQYF. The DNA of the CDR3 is TGTGCCAGCAGCGTATCCGGGAGTGGAGATACGCAGTATTTT.

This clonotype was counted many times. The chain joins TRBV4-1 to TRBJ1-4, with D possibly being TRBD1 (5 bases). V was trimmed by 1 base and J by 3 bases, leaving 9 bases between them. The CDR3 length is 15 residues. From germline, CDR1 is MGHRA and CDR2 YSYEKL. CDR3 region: CASSQGRDANEKLFF. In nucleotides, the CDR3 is TGCGCCAGCAGCCAAGGTCGGGACGCTAATGAAAAACTGTTTTTT.

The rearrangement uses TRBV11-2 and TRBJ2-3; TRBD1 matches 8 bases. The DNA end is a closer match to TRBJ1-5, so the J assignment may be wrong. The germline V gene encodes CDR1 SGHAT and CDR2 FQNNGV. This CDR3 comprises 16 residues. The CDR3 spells CASSILRGRGTDTQHF. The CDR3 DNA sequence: TGTGCCAGCAGCATCCTCAGGGGGCGCGGCACAGATACGCAGCATTTT.

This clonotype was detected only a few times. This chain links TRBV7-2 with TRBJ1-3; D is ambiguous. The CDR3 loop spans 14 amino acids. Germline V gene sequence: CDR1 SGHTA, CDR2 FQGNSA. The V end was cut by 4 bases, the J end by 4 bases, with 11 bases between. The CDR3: CASSSTLGGNTIYF. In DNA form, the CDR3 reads TGTGCCAGCAGCTCGACGCTGGGGGGAAACACCATATATTTT.

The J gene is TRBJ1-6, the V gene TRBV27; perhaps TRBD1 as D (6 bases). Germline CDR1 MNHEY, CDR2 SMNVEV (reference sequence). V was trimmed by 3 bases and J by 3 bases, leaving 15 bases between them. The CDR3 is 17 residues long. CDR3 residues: CASSLRTAPDYNSPLHF. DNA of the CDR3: TGTGCCAGCAGTTTGAGGACAGCTCCGGACTATAATTCACCCCTCCACTTT.

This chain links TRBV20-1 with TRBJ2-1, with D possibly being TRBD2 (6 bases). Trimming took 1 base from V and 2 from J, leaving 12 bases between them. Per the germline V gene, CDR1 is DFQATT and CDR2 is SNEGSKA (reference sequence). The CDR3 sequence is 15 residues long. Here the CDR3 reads CSARVAGGAYNEQFF. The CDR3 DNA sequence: TGCAGTGCTAGAGTTGCCGGAGGGGCCTACAATGAGCAGTTCTTC.

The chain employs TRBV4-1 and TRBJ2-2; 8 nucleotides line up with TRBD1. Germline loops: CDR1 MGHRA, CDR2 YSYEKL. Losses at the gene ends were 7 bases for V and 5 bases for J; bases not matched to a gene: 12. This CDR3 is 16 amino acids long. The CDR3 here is CASTTRAGTGTGELFF. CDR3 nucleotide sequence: TGCGCCAGCACCACAAGGGCTGGGACAGGAACCGGGGAGCTGTTTTTT.

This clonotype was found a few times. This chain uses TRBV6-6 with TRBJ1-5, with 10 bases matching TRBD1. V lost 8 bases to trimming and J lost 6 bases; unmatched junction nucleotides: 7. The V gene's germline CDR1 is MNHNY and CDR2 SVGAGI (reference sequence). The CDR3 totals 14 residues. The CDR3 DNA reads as TGTGCCAGCCAGAGACAGGGGGCGGCTCAGCCCCAGCATTTT. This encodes CASQRQGAAQPQHF.

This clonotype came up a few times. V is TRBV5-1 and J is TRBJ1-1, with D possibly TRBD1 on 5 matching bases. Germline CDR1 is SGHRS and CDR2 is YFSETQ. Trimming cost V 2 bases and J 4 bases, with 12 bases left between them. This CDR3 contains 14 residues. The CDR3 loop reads CASSFSGTGTEAFF. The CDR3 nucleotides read TGCGCCAGCAGCTTTAGCGGGACGGGCACTGAAGCTTTCTTT.

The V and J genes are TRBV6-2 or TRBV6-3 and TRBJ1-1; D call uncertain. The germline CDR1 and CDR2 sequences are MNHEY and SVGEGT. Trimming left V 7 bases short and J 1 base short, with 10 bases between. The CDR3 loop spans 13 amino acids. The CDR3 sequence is CASTLQGNTEAFF. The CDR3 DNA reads TGTGCCAGCACTCTTCAAGGGAACACTGAAGCTTTCTTT.

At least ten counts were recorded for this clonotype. The CDR3 region is CASTLEGSTNTEAFF. The CDR3 DNA is TGTGCCAGCACCCTGGAGGGGAGCACGAACACTGAAGCTTTCTTT. The chain recombines TRBV28 with TRBJ1-1, with D possibly being TRBD1 (5 bases). CDR1 and CDR2 (germline): MDHEN, SYDVKM. V lost 7 bases and J lost 1, with 16 bases in between. The CDR3 totals 15 residues.

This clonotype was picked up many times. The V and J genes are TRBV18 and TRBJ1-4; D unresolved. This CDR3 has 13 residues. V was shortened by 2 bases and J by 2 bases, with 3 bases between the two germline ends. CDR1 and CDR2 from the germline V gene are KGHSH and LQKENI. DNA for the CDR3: TGTGCCAGCTCACCAGGGACTAATGAAAAACTGTTTTTT. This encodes CASSPGTNEKLFF.

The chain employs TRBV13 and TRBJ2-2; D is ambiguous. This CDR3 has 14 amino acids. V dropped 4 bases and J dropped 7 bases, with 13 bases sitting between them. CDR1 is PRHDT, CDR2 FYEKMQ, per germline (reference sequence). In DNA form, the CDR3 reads TGTGCCAGCAGCTCCGAGGTGGTTAGCGGGGAGCTGTTTTTT. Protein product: CASSSEVVSGELFF.

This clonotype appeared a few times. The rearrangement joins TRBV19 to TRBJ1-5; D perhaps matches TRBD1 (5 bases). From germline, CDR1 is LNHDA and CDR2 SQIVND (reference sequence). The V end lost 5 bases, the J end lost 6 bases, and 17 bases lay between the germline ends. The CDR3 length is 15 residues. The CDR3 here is CASSSTPRVTQPQHF. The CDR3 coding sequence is TGTGCCAGTAGTTCCACCCCCAGGGTAACTCAGCCCCAGCATTTT.